Presented here are 9 T cell receptor beta chains from one specimen sequenced in a study of cytomegalovirus exposure and HLA in healthy donors. The PCR ran on 60 Vbeta and 13 Jbeta primers. Here immunoSEQ multiplex PCR was the method, and the copy in TCRdb shows in-frame clones only, minus some. The table has 150,000 to 200,000 clones, around 82% seen once. The sample consisted of PBMCs. Every receptor here comes from a young man in good health and CMV-seronegative.

This clone was detected a few times. V gene TRBV27 combines with J gene TRBJ2-2; weak D call: TRBD2 (6 bases). The ends were cut back, 1 base at V and 6 bases at J, with 15 bases in the middle. Germline assignment: CDR1 MNHEY and CDR2 SMNVEV (reference sequence). CDR3 length equals 16 residues. The CDR3 DNA follows: TGTGCCAGCAGTTTATTCGGGGGAGTAGTGCCCGGGGAGCTGTTTTTT. Translating gives CASSLFGGVVPGELFF.

The rearrangement uses TRBV19 and TRBJ1-2; TRBD1 matches at 7 bases. CDR1 and CDR2 (germline): LNHDA, SQIVND (reference sequence). V lost 5 bases, J lost 3 bases, and 3 bases stayed unmatched. This CDR3 contains 13 residues. The CDR3 DNA reads as TGTGCCAGTAGTTCCAGGGGGTACTATGGCTACACCTTC. This sequence encodes CASSSRGYYGYTF.

The V gene is TRBV12-5, the J gene TRBJ1-6, with 7 nucleotides matching TRBD1. CDR1 is LGHNT and CDR2 is FRNRAP in the germline V gene. The CDR3 length is 15 residues. V was clipped by 5 bases and J by 8 bases; unmatched bases: 9. CDR3 loop: CASGNRQGSDSPLHF. The CDR3 nucleotides are TGTGCTAGTGGTAACCGACAGGGATCCGATTCACCCCTCCACTTT.

J is TRBJ2-6 and V is TRBV7-3, with D uncertain. This CDR3 contains 15 residues. V was cut by 3 bases and J by 0 bases, with 6 bases left in between. Germline V gene sequence: CDR1 SGHTA, CDR2 FQGTGA. CDR3 bases: TGTGCCAGCAGCTTGGTAGCCTCTGGGGCCAACGTCCTGACTTTC. Its protein is CASSLVASGANVLTF.

The chain combines TRBV4-1 with TRBJ2-3; maybe TRBD1 (6 bases). The germline V gene encodes CDR1 MGHRA and CDR2 YSYEKL. V lost 3 bases to trimming and J lost 1 base, with 11 bases between them. This CDR3 contains 15 residues. The CDR3 DNA reads TGCGCCAGCAGCCACTCAGGGGAAGGCACAGATACGCAGTATTTT. This sequence encodes CASSHSGEGTDTQYF.

The sample holds a few counts of this clone. This rearrangement joins TRBV29-1 to TRBJ2-3; 8 bases line up with TRBD2. The CDR3 contains 17 residues. Losses at the gene ends were 4 bases for V and 3 bases for J; bases not matched to a gene: 15. Germline V gene sequence: CDR1 SQVTM, CDR2 ANQGSEA. The CDR3 loop reads CSVAGGGVAGTTDTQYF. Here the CDR3 DNA reads TGCAGCGTTGCTGGGGGAGGGGTAGCGGGGACAACAGATACGCAGTATTTT.

The gene calls are TRBV5-1 and TRBJ1-4; no clear D gene. The CDR3 totals 15 residues. CDR1 SGHRS and CDR2 YFSETQ come from the germline V gene. V dropped 0 bases and J dropped 8 bases, with 14 bases sitting between them. The CDR3 nucleotides are TGCGCCAGCAGCTTGGCGGGAAGGACGGACGAAAAACTGTTTTTT. The encoded protein is CASSLAGRTDEKLFF.

V is TRBV28 and J is TRBJ1-1; D is uncertain. Germline V CDR1 and CDR2: MDHEN, SYDVKM. There are 12 residues in the CDR3. The V gene lost 8 bases and the J gene lost 7 bases, with 14 bases spanning the gap. Written as DNA, the CDR3 is TGTGCCAGCCGACCCCAGGTCGGTGAAGCTTTCTTT. This encodes CASRPQVGEAFF.

The chain employs TRBV7-9 and TRBJ2-5; 9 bases line up with TRBD1. The DNA matches TRBJ2-7 better at its end, which makes the J call doubtful. The CDR3 runs to 14 residues. CDR1 and CDR2 from the germline V gene are SEHNR and FQNEAQ (reference sequence). CDR3 amino acids: CASSPWDRVYEQYF. CDR3 nucleotide sequence: TGTGCCAGCAGCCCGTGGGACAGGGTCTACGAGCAGTACTTC.